The sequence of this TCR beta chain was determined in a study of cytomegalovirus exposure and HLA in healthy donors. PCR amplification relied on 60 Vbeta primers (plus 13 Jbeta primers). Assay used: immunoSEQ multiplex PCR; TCRdb lists only in-frame clones, some missing. The sample lists about 130,000 clones, roughly 80% occurring once. Trimming cost V 1 base and J 5 bases; bases outside gene matches: 4. The CDR3 has 14 residues. CDR1 GTSNPN and CDR2 SVGIG come from the germline V gene (reference sequence). This clone was recorded a few times. The clonotype was recovered from a boy between 10 and 17 years old in good health and CMV-seronegative. Sequenced material: PBMCs. V gene TRBV30 combines with J gene TRBJ2-7; the match to TRBD1 covers 11 bases. The CDR3 loop reads CAWSEDRGPNEQYF. The CDR3 DNA is TGTGCCTGGAGTGAGGACAGGGGGCCCAACGAGCAGTACTTC.